The source of this T cell receptor beta chain is a study of shared clonotypes between healthy human individuals. Data came from immunoSEQ multiplex PCR; TCRdb stores just in-frame clones and leaves some out. This sample has approximately 2,000,000 clones, with about 93% found just once. The CDR3 length is 15 residues. The germline gives CDR1 SGDLS, CDR2 YYNGEE. Trimming cost V 4 bases and J 2 bases; bases outside gene matches: 6. The naive CD8 fraction comprised CD45RO-negative cells positively selected for CCR7 and excluded terminally differentiated effector memory CD45RA+ cells. The source of this sequence is a man aged 18 to 30 in good health. Some clones in this sample may be carry-over from other donors' samples. The chain uses TRBV9 and TRBJ2-1; 7 bases are a match to TRBD2. The source material was naive CD8+ T cells from PBMCs. Here the CDR3 DNA reads TGTGCCAGCAGCCCATCCGGGACTACCTACAATGAGCAGTTCTTC. Its translation: CASSPSGTTYNEQFF.